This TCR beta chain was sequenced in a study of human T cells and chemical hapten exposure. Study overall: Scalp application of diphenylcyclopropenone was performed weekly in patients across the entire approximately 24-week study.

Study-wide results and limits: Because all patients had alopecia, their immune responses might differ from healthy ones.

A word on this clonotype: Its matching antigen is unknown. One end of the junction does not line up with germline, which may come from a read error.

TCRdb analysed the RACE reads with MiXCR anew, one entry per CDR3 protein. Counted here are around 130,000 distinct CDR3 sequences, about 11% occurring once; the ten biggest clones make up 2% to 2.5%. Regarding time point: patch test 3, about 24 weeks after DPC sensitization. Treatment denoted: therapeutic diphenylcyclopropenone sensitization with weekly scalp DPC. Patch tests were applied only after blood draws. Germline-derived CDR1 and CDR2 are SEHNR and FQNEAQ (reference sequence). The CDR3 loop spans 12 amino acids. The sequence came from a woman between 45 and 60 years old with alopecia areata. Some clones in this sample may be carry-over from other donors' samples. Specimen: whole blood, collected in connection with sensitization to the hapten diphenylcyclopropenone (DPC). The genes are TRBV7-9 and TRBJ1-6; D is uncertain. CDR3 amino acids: CARSFETSPLHF. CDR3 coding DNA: TGTGCCAGAAGCTTCGAGACCTCACCCCTCCACTTT.